This T cell receptor beta chain was captured by sequencing in a study of cytomegalovirus exposure and HLA in healthy donors. Study as a whole: Of the donors genotyped, approximately 430 in all, around 76% fell in the Caucasian-associated ancestry cluster. Points from the study as a whole: Analysis was performed later, and it showed HLA-associated TCR beta chains to be more clonally expanded than equally common others. In a later analysis, V- and J-gene trimming of beta chains associated with a DCLRE1C missense variant, replicated independently.

This clone was found a few times. Its antigen remains unidentified. 60 Vbeta and 13 Jbeta primers were used in PCR. Only in-frame clones appear in the TCRdb table, and some are missing; sequencing was by immunoSEQ multiplex PCR. This table holds around 140,000 clones, roughly 62% found once. V trimming: 3 bases; J trimming: 4 bases; junction bases outside the gene matches: 4. The CDR3 is 14 amino acids. Germline assignment: CDR1 SGHRS and CDR2 YFSETQ. V gene TRBV5-1 combines with J gene TRBJ2-7; 10 positions match TRBD1. The sample was PBMCs. This receptor was taken from a male donor in good health and CMV-seronegative. The chain's CDR3 is CASSSRTGGYEQYF. DNA of the CDR3: TGCGCCAGCAGCTCTCGGACAGGGGGTTACGAGCAGTACTTC.